The text below deals with one T cell receptor (beta chain). Survey level resolution was used for TCRB sequencing. Assay used: immunoSEQ multiplex PCR; TCRdb lists only in-frame clones, some missing. The data hold about 27,000 clones, with 80% to 90% observed a single time. The data were taken from a study of follicular helper T cells after annual influenza vaccination. Study-level information: For some subjects, blood spans the 2013-2014, 2014-2015 and 2015-2016 annual vaccinations.

The germline V gene encodes CDR1 MDHEN and CDR2 SYDVKM. V lost 5 bases and J lost 5, with 9 bases in between. This CDR3 comprises 12 residues. The sample's time point: 2014-2015 season, pre-vaccination. Donors were community-dwelling with no influenza vaccine in the prior 6 months. Cells are cTfh (non-naive CD4+CXCR5+PD-1+), split by ICOS and CD38 into double-positive or double-negative. This rearrangement joins TRBV28 to TRBJ1-2; D might be TRBD1 (6 bases). Here the sequenced sample was CXCR5+ CD38- circulating T follicular helper cells from blood, taken on the day of influenza vaccination. Subset specified: circulating Tfh, non-naive CD4+CXCR5+PD-1+ (ICOS+CD38+ or ICOS-CD38-). This TCR derives from an adult who received the influenza vaccine. The CDR3 sequence is CASSAQGYGYTF. The CDR3 DNA follows: TGTGCCAGCAGTGCACAGGGTTATGGCTACACCTTC.